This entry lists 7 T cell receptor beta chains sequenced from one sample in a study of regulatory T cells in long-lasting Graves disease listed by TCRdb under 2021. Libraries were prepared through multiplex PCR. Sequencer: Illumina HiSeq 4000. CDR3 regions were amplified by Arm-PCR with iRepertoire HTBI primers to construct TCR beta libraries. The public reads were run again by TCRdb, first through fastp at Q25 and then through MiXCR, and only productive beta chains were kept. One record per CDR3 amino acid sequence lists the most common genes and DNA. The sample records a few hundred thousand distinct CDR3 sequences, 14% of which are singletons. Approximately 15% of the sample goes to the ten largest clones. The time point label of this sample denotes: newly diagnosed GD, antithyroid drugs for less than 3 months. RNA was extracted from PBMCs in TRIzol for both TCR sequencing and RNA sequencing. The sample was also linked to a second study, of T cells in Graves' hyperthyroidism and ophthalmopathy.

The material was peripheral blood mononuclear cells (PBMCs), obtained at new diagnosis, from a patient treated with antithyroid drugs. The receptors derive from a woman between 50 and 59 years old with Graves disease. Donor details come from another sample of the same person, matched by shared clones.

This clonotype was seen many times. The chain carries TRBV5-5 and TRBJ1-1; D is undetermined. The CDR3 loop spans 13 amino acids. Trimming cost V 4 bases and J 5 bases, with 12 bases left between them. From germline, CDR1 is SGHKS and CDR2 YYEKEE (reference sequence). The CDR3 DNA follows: TGTGCCAGCAGCCTATCAGACCAAACTGAAGCTTTCTTT. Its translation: CASSLSDQTEAFF.

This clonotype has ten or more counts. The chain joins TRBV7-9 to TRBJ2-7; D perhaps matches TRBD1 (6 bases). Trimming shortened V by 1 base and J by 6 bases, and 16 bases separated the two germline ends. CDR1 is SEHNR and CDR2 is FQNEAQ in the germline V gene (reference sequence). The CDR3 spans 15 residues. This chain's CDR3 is CASSLESGAYGEQYF. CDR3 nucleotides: TGTGCCAGCAGCTTAGAGTCAGGGGCCTATGGCGAGCAGTACTTC.

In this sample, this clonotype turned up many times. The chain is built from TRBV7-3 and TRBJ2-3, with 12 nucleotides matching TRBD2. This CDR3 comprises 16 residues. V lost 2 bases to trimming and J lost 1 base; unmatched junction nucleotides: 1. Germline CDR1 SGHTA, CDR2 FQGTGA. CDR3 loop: CASSLWTSGGTDTQYF. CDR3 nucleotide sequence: TGTGCCAGCAGCTTATGGACTAGCGGGGGCACAGATACGCAGTATTTT. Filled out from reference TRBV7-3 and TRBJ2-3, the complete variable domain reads GAGVSQTPSNKVTEKGKYVELRCDPISGHTALYWYRQSLGQGPEFLIYFQGTGAADDSGLPNDRFFAVRPEGSVSTLKIQRTERGDSAVYLCASSLWTSGGTDTQYFGPGTRLTVL.

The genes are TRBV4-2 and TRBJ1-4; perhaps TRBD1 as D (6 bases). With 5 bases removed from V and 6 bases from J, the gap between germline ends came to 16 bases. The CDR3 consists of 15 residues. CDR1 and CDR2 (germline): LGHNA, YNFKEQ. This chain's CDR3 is CASSSRDTSDEKLFF. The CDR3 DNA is TGTGCCAGCAGCTCACGGGACACCTCAGATGAAAAACTGTTTTTT.

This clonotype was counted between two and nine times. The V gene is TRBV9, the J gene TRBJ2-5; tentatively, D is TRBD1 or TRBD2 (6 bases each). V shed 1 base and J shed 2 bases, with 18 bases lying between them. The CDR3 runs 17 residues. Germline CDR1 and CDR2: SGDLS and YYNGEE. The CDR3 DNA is TGTGCCAGCAGCGTACAGGGGTTCGGAGCGGGTCAAGAGACCCAGTACTTC. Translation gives CASSVQGFGAGQETQYF.

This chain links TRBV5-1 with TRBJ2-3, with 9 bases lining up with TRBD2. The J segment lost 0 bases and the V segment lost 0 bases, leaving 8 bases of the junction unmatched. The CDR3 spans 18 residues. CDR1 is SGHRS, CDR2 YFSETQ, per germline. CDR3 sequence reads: CASSLVPASGKSTDTQYF. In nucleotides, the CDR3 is TGCGCCAGCAGCTTGGTTCCGGCTAGCGGGAAGAGCACAGATACGCAGTATTTT.

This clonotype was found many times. This CDR3 is CASRPTVTYTGELFF. The DNA for the CDR3 is TGTGCCAGCAGGCCCACCGTGACTTACACCGGGGAGCTGTTTTTT. This rearrangement joins TRBV6-1 to TRBJ2-2; D is unclear. Germline V gene lookup returns CDR1 MNHNS and CDR2 SASEGT. This CDR3 spans 15 amino acids. Trimming pared 6 bases from V and 3 bases from J, leaving 14 bases between.